The 18 T cell receptor beta chains presented below share a single source sample, sequenced in a study of blood T cell repertoires in COVID-19. Assay: immunoSEQ multiplex PCR; the TCRdb copy retains only in-frame clones and omits some. The sample carries over 90,000 clones, 90% recorded once. Sequencing used peripheral blood. The receptor set was obtained from a man aged 45 to 65 with acute or convalescent COVID-19.

J is TRBJ1-2 and V is TRBV27; 7 nucleotides match TRBD1. Germline lookup yields CDR1 MNHEY and CDR2 SMNVEV (reference sequence). The CDR3 has 15 amino acids. V gave up 4 bases and J gave up 5 bases; unmatched junction bases: 10. This CDR3 is CASSSPRDREYGYTF. CDR3 DNA sequence: TGTGCCAGCAGTTCCCCCCGGGACAGAGAGTATGGCTACACCTTC.

The CDR3 nucleotides are TGTGCCATCGGGGGCGGGTATAATAATTCACCCCTCCACTTT. This translates into CAIGGGYNNSPLHF. The chain has TRBV10-3 and TRBJ1-6; tentative D call: TRBD1 (6 bases). From germline, CDR1 is ENHRY and CDR2 SYGVKD. V was shortened by 8 bases and J by 5 bases, with 13 bases between the two germline ends. The CDR3 spans 14 residues.

The chain links TRBV3-1 (or the pseudogene TRBV3-2) to TRBJ2-7; the match to TRBD2 covers 11 bases. With 3 bases clipped from V and 4 bases from J, the junction kept 5 bases outside the gene matches. The CDR3 extends over 15 amino acids. CDR1 LGHDT and CDR2 YNNKEL come from the germline V gene (reference sequence). CDR3 amino acids: CASSQRLAGRYEQYF. CDR3 bases: TGTGCCAGCAGCCAGAGACTAGCGGGACGGTACGAGCAGTACTTC.

The chain uses TRBV5-6 and TRBJ2-1; the match to TRBD2 covers 10 bases. There are 16 residues in the CDR3. V was clipped by 0 bases and J by 3 bases; unmatched bases: 3. Germline CDR1 reads SGHDT; CDR2 reads YYEEEE. The chain's CDR3 is CASSLGLAGVYNEQFF. In nucleotides, the CDR3 is TGTGCCAGCAGCTTGGGGCTAGCGGGAGTCTACAATGAGCAGTTCTTC.

This sequence joins TRBV3-1 (or the pseudogene TRBV3-2) and TRBJ2-1; the match to TRBD2 covers 7 bases. The CDR3 covers 12 residues. CDR1 LGHDT and CDR2 YNNKEL come from the germline V gene (reference sequence). The junction had 6 bases not matched to a gene; V was cut back by 4 bases and J by 12 bases. Written as DNA, the CDR3 is TGTGCCAGCAGCCGGGGGGGAATGCTGCAGTTCTTC. This translates into CASSRGGMLQFF.

This clone has a single count. The V call is TRBV29-1, the J call TRBJ1-1; D remains ambiguous. Germline loops: CDR1 SQVTM, CDR2 ANQGSEA. The ends were cut back, 4 bases at V and 1 base at J, with 10 bases in the middle. The CDR3 is 13 amino acids. The DNA of the CDR3 is TGCAGCGTTGCTGTCGGAGGGAACACTGAAGCTTTCTTT. It translates to CSVAVGGNTEAFF.

This clone was observed a handful of times. V and J are TRBV2 and TRBJ1-4, with TRBD1 matching 8 bases. Germline V gene data show CDR1 as SNHLY and CDR2 as FYNNEI. This CDR3 comprises 15 residues. J was trimmed by 0 bases and V by 7 bases; bases with no gene match: 4. The CDR3 here is CASTPDRATNEKLFF. The CDR3 DNA sequence: TGTGCCAGCACCCCGGACAGGGCAACTAATGAAAAACTGTTTTTT.

This clone has only one observation. The V call is TRBV12-5, the J call TRBJ2-7; 9 bases are shared with TRBD1. The CDR3 covers 15 residues. Germline CDR1 is LGHNT and CDR2 is FRNRAP. With V trimmed by 4 bases and J by 5 bases, 9 bases remained unmatched. CDR3 sequence: CASGSRPGTGNEQYF. The DNA for the CDR3 is TGTGCTAGTGGTTCTCGTCCCGGGACAGGGAACGAGCAGTACTTC. The entire variable domain, with the rest obtained from reference TRBV12-5 and TRBJ2-7, is as follows: DARVTQTPRHKVTEMGQEVTMRCQPILGHNTVFWYRQTMMQGLELLAYFRNRAPLDDSGMPKDRFSAEMPDATLATLKIQPSEPRDSAVYFCASGSRPGTGNEQYFGPGTRLTVT.

V and J are TRBV9 and TRBJ2-1, with D uncertain. Germline V lookup: CDR1 SGDLS, CDR2 YYNGEE. Trimming pared 0 bases from V and 8 bases from J, leaving 18 bases between. CDR3 length: 16 residues. This CDR3 is CASSVALGRGVDEQFF. The CDR3 region has the DNA TGTGCCAGCAGCGTAGCTCTAGGTCGAGGTGTGGATGAGCAGTTCTTC.

In its sample, this clone was seen once. The gene calls are TRBV2 and TRBJ2-5; 11 nucleotides match TRBD2. CDR3 size: 17 residues. Unmatched junction bases numbered 8, after V lost 5 bases and J lost 0 bases. Germline V gene lookup returns CDR1 SNHLY and CDR2 FYNNEI. The CDR3 DNA reads TGTGCCAGCAGTCCGGGACTAGCGGTATTACACCAAGAGACCCAGTACTTC. Translated: CASSPGLAVLHQETQYF.

The genes are TRBV19 and TRBJ1-3; tentatively, D is TRBD1 (5 bases). Trimming cost V 5 bases and J 0 bases, with 17 bases left between them. Germline assignment: CDR1 LNHDA and CDR2 SQIVND (reference sequence). This CDR3 is built from 17 residues. CDR3 residues: CASSLPRSGISGNTIYF. CDR3 in DNA: TGTGCCAGTAGTCTGCCGCGATCAGGGATCTCTGGAAACACCATATATTTT.

The gene calls are TRBV11-3 and TRBJ2-5; possible D gene TRBD1, 6 bases. The V gene's germline CDR1 is SGHNT and CDR2 YENEEA. V was clipped by 2 bases and J by 3 bases, with 7 bases between them. The CDR3 is 13 amino acids. CDR3 sequence (DNA): TGTGCCAGCAGCTTATCAGGGGAAGAGACCCAGTACTTC. Protein product: CASSLSGEETQYF.

This rearrangement joins TRBV5-6 to TRBJ2-3; 11 nucleotides agree with TRBD2. Germline values: CDR1 SGHDT, CDR2 YYEEEE. CDR3 length equals 14 residues. V gave up 9 bases and J gave up 8 bases; unmatched junction bases: 11. Here the CDR3 reads CATHLAGGVVTQYF. In nucleotides, the CDR3 is TGTGCCACACATCTAGCGGGAGGCGTGGTTACGCAGTATTTT.

V and J are TRBV5-8 and TRBJ1-1, with a weak D call TRBD1 (6 bases). CDR3 length equals 14 residues. Trimming removed 4 bases at V and 5 bases at J, with 15 bases between. Germline-derived CDR1 and CDR2 are SGHTS and YDEGEE. CDR3 sequence (DNA): TGTGCCAGCAGCCCCATGGGGGGGGCAACTGAAGCTTTCTTT. It is translated as CASSPMGGATEAFF.

The chain carries TRBV18 and TRBJ2-1; 12 bases are a match to TRBD2. CDR3 size: 14 residues. V lost 5 bases, J lost 6 bases, and 2 bases stayed unmatched. Germline V gene sequence: CDR1 KGHSH, CDR2 LQKENI. The DNA of the CDR3 is TGTGCCAGCTCAGAGACTAGCGGGAGCAATGAGCAGTTCTTC. Its translation is CASSETSGSNEQFF.

The chain employs TRBV5-5 and TRBJ1-5; 10 positions agree with TRBD1. Trimming cost V 3 bases and J 5 bases; bases outside gene matches: 8. The CDR3 has 16 amino acids. Germline assignment: CDR1 SGHKS and CDR2 YYEKEE (reference sequence). CDR3 nucleotides: TGTGCCAGCAGCTCCTCCGTGACAGGGGGCGATCAGCCCCAGCATTTT. This encodes CASSSSVTGGDQPQHF. Full variable domain (rest looked up from reference TRBV5-5 and TRBJ1-5): DAGVTQSPTHLIKTRGQQVTLRCSPISGHKSVSWYQQVLGQGPQFIFQYYEKEERGRGNFPDRFSARQFPNYSSELNVNALLLGDSALYLCASSSSVTGGDQPQHFGDGTRLSIL.

There are a few counts of this clone. The gene calls are TRBV29-1 and TRBJ2-2; 7 nucleotides line up with TRBD1. V was pared by 7 bases and J by 6 bases, with 5 bases of the junction left unmatched. The CDR3 extends over 12 amino acids. Germline V gene data show CDR1 as SQVTM and CDR2 as ANQGSEA. CDR3 amino acids: CSGRTGAGELFF. The CDR3 nucleotides read TGCAGCGGTCGGACAGGCGCCGGGGAGCTGTTTTTT.

The chain uses TRBV19 and TRBJ1-5, with D possibly matching TRBD1 (6 bases). CDR3 length: 16 amino acids. V lost 8 bases, J lost 3 bases, and 20 bases lay in between. Germline V gene data show CDR1 as LNHDA and CDR2 as SQIVND (reference sequence). The CDR3, as DNA: TGTGCCAGTGCTACTCAAATGGGGGCCCTCAATCAGCCCCAGCATTTT. Translated, it gives CASATQMGALNQPQHF.